This TCR beta chain emerged from a study of cytotoxic CD8 clonotypes in ibrutinib-treated CLL. J was trimmed by 3 bases and V by 6 bases; bases with no gene match: 7. Germline assignment: CDR1 SNHLY and CDR2 FYNNEI. This CDR3 has 14 amino acids. Study-level points and caveats: Baseline clonality, higher than in age-matched healthy donors, tracked circulating CD8+ T-cell counts.

Repertoires were generated with immunoSEQ multiplex PCR, while TCRdb's copy carries only in-frame clones and drops some. The sample carries approximately 320,000 clones, about 64% recorded once. This clone occurred a few times. Its antigen is not known. Sequenced material: PBMCs, taken after 36 months of ibrutinib treatment. The chain uses TRBV2 and TRBJ1-1; TRBD1 agrees at 7 bases. The TCR comes from a human donor with chronic lymphocytic leukemia. Here the CDR3 DNA reads TGTGCCAGCAGAGTCGAGGGGGCGGACACTGAAGCTTTCTTT. Translation: CASRVEGADTEAFF.